In its sample, the clone carrying this T cell receptor beta chain was seen a few times. No antigen is known for it. These data originate in a study of regulatory T cells in long-lasting Graves disease. Study details: The definition of persistent Graves' disease was over 5 years of antithyroid drugs with positive TSH receptor antibodies.

The TCR beta library used iRepertoire HTBI primers with Arm-PCR amplification of CDR3. TCRdb reanalysed the multiplex PCR reads using MiXCR and keeps one entry per CDR3 protein. The sample has approximately 360,000 distinct CDR3 sequences; approximately 25% are singletons. Noted time point: persistent/refractory GD, antithyroid drugs over 5 years with positive TRAb. Preparation of the TCR library used RNA extracted from PBMCs. Blood from the periphery, 8 to 9.5 milliliters in all, was drawn into EDTA tubes. V was pared by 7 bases and J by 9 bases, with 19 bases between. There are 13 residues in the CDR3. Looked up from germline, CDR1 is LGHDT and CDR2 is YNNKEL (reference sequence). Study-wide results and limits: Newly diagnosed patients shared about a thousand public clonotypes; persistent patients shared a few thousand. For persistent Graves' patients, TCR diversity was lower than for newly diagnosed ones.

The chain links TRBV3-1 to TRBJ2-7, with a possible D match to TRBD2 (5 bases). The starting material was peripheral blood mononuclear cells (PBMCs), obtained when the disease was refractory, from a patient treated with antithyroid drugs. The TCR was taken from a woman aged 40 to 50 with Graves disease. The chain's CDR3 is CASTERPGVAQYF. CDR3 nucleotide sequence: TGTGCCAGCACTGAACGACCCGGGGTGGCGCAGTACTTC.